The source of this TCR beta chain is a study of OX40 agonist ivuxolimab in advanced cancers. Sequencing was performed with immunoSEQ multiplex PCR; in TCRdb, only in-frame clones are kept and a portion is missing. The sample records fewer than 70,000 clones, approximately 87% being singletons. This CDR3 spans 14 amino acids. V lost 6 bases, J lost 2 bases, and 14 bases lay in between. The germline gives CDR1 LNHDA, CDR2 SQIVND (reference sequence). Sequencing used CD4+ or CD8+ T cells sorted from blood, obtained in a trial of the OX40 agonist ivuxolimab. This TCR came from an adult with an advanced solid tumor such as melanoma, head and neck, liver or kidney cancer. This chain links TRBV19 with TRBJ2-7; possible D gene TRBD1, 6 bases. Here the CDR3 DNA reads TGTGCCAGTAGCCTCGGGACACGAGCCTACGAGCAGTACTTC. Its protein product is CASSLGTRAYEQYF.